This TCR beta chain is from a study of T cell responses to AZD1222 COVID-19 vaccine listed by TCRdb under 2021. Background for the entire study: A total of 230 or so trial participants underwent TCR sequencing, of whom around 200 received two doses of AZD1222 and 26 received two doses of the MenACWY control vaccine. Trial participants were enrolled by age into subgroups of 18-55, 56-69 and 70-plus years, and around 150, 28 and 57 TCR-sequenced participants, respectively, were included in these subgroups.

Broader findings and caveats from the paper: In the small 56-69-year group, the increase in depth fell short of significance, most likely because of low power. Conclusions about previously exposed vaccinees are limited, since just 5 to 7 AZD1222 recipients were seropositive for SARS-CoV-2 at baseline. Reportedly, close to half of the unique spike-specific TCRs recognized epitopes lying outside the regions that are mutated in the B.1.351 and B.1.1.7 variants. Because no samples from the day 14 peak response were available, repertoires could be characterized only after the peak T cell response. Most participants were white British and females outnumbered males, and the authors suggested that clonal diversity may have been underestimated. Vaccine-associated CD4 TCRs spanned the whole spike protein, with dominant responses in regions 160-218 and 743-854. Spike-specific TCR breadth and depth rose significantly after two AZD1222 doses compared with day 0 and with MenACWY recipients.

V is pruned by 7 bases and J by 5 bases, leaving 9 bases of the junction without a gene match. The germline V gene (reference sequence) sets CDR1 to GTSNPN and CDR2 to SVGIG. Including the terminal cysteine and phenylalanine, the CDR3 comprises 13 residues. The only DNA kept is the CDR3, 39 bases in frame from the first base. Interpreted using the paper, the time point label stands for: about 28 days (+/-7) after the second vaccine dose. AZD1222 recipients with second doses at about 4 weeks or about 12 weeks were pooled, because spike-specific TCR depth and breadth did not differ between schedules. Vaccinee samples were obtained from the UK trials COV001 and COV002, which included a single-blind randomized controlled phase 2/3 trial of AZD1222 (ChAdOx1 nCoV-19) in healthy adults. For TCRbeta chain sequencing, PBMC samples from trial participants were taken at day 0 and at day 28 after the second dose.

For this clone: No antigen is known for it. No base-level quality is on record; no much larger clone is a single base apart.

The CDR3 regions of human TCRbeta chains were analyzed by immunosequencing. The authors' analysis ran thus. Repertoire TCRs were matched against a reference library of SARS-CoV-2-specific TCRs generated with the MIRA antigen-specificity platform. Breadth was defined as the fraction of unique TCRs that were SARS-CoV-2-associated. Depth was defined as the fraction of total T cells that were SARS-CoV-2-associated. Each spike-specific TCR was assigned to its reactive spike region and to a CD4 or CD8 class using the MIRA data. Log10-transformed breadth and depth values were compared by one-way ANOVA with Sidak's multiple comparisons tests. Imported from immuneACCESS, the table was reduced by TCRdb to in-frame sequences with V and J called. These copies leave out some clones; in studies compared against another copy, an unresolved V gene accounts for under half, and the cause of the remainder is not known. The DNA was the basis for D and trimming; V, J and clone size are from that table. A total of some 79,000 clones appear in this sample, around 85% of them only once. Together, the top ten hold approximately 3.6% of the sample.

This clonotype was sampled from an adult who received the AZD1222 COVID-19 vaccine. Source: peripheral blood, taken 28 days after the second AZD1222 dose. The chain links TRBV30 with TRBJ2-3; TRBD2 aligns with 7 central bases. In nucleotide form, the sequence is TGTGCCTACAGCGGGGCCCGGGGAGATACGCAGTATTTT. Translated, it reads CAYSGARGDTQYF. The reference TRBV30 and TRBJ2-3 proteins fill in what lies around the CDR3, so the full variable domain reads SQTIHQWPATLVQPVGSPLSLECTVEGTSNPNLYWYRQAAGRGLQLLFYSVGIGQISSEVPQNLSASRPQDRQFILSSKKLLLSDSGFYLCAYSGARGDTQYFGPGTRLTVL.